Shown below are 27 T cell receptor beta chains from a single sample sequenced in a study of cytomegalovirus exposure and HLA in healthy donors. Libraries were prepared by immunoSEQ multiplex PCR; TCRdb keeps only in-frame clonotypes and omits some of them. The repertoire holds over 250,000 clones, with approximately 83% as singletons. Sequencing was done on a sample of PBMCs. Receptor source: a woman aged 18-35 years in good health and CMV-seronegative.

This chain uses TRBV5-1 with TRBJ1-4; D gene uncertain. Germline-derived CDR1 and CDR2 are SGHRS and YFSETQ. CDR3 length: 14 residues. Deletions cut 1 base from V and 4 bases from J, with 8 bases between. DNA of the CDR3: TGCGCCAGCAGCTTGTCCAGTAATAATGAAAAACTGTTTTTT. The encoded protein is CASSLSSNNEKLFF.

CDR3 amino acids: CASSLLTGSQYF. DNA for the CDR3: TGTGCCAGCAGTCTGCTGACAGGGTCGCAGTATTTT. The rearrangement links TRBV27 to TRBJ2-3; TRBD1 aligns across 7 bases. The CDR3 loop spans 12 amino acids. Losses at the gene ends were 5 bases for V and 10 bases for J; bases not matched to a gene: 6. CDR1 is MNHEY and CDR2 is SMNVEV in the germline V gene (reference sequence).

The V and J genes are TRBV7-2 and TRBJ2-7; 9 bases align to TRBD1. Trimming cost V 1 base and J 3 bases; bases outside gene matches: 4. The CDR3 runs to 15 residues. Germline V lookup: CDR1 SGHTA, CDR2 FQGNSA. CDR3 nucleotide sequence: TGTGCCAGCAGCTTAGAAGGGACAGGGATCTACGAGCAGTACTTC. This sequence encodes CASSLEGTGIYEQYF.

V is TRBV6-5 and J is TRBJ2-2; D gene unclear. This CDR3 is 14 amino acids long. In germline, CDR1 is MNHEY, CDR2 SVGAGI. The V and J ends lost 6 bases and 3 bases respectively, with 11 bases between them. For the CDR3, the DNA is TGTGCCAGCAGGCCGGTGATTGACACCGGGGAGCTGTTTTTT. As protein: CASRPVIDTGELFF.

V and J are TRBV28 and TRBJ1-1; D perhaps matches TRBD1 (5 bases). Germline V lookup: CDR1 MDHEN, CDR2 SYDVKM. V was cut by 4 bases and J by 0 bases, with 15 bases left in between. This CDR3 region has 16 residues. The CDR3 nucleotides are TGTGCCAGCAGTTCTTCAGGGCTGGGTATGAACACTGAAGCTTTCTTT. As protein: CASSSSGLGMNTEAFF.

The J gene is TRBJ1-2, the V gene TRBV28; unclear D gene. The CDR3 extends over 13 amino acids. Trimming removed 5 bases at V and 0 bases at J, with 7 bases between. Germline V gives CDR1 MDHEN, CDR2 SYDVKM. The CDR3 DNA reads TGTGCCAGCAGTCGGACTCCTAACTATGGCTACACCTTC. Residues: CASSRTPNYGYTF.

V usage is TRBV6-6 and J usage is TRBJ2-2; 7 bases line up with TRBD1. The germline V gene encodes CDR1 MNHNY and CDR2 SVGAGI (reference sequence). The V gene end was trimmed by 6 bases and the J gene end by 5 bases; junction bases not matched to a gene: 3. This CDR3 comprises 13 residues. The DNA of the CDR3 is TGTGCCAGCAGCACACAGGGGACCGGGGAGCTGTTTTTT. It encodes CASSTQGTGELFF.

This sequence joins TRBV4-1 and TRBJ2-3, with D maybe TRBD2 (6 bases). Between the trimmed V and J ends, which lost 4 bases and 3 bases, there was a span of 11 bases. From germline, CDR1 is MGHRA and CDR2 YSYEKL. The length of the CDR3 is 14 residues. This CDR3 reads CASSLGSGTDTQYF. CDR3 nucleotide sequence: TGCGCCAGCAGCCTGGGCAGCGGGACAGATACGCAGTATTTT.

This chain links TRBV4-1 with TRBJ2-7; tentative D call: TRBD2 (7 bases). Germline lookup yields CDR1 MGHRA and CDR2 YSYEKL. Trimming removed 0 bases from V and 6 bases from J, with 9 bases in between. The CDR3 covers 13 residues. The CDR3 sequence is CASSQDRGAEQYF. The CDR3 DNA reads as TGCGCCAGCAGCCAAGATCGGGGGGCCGAGCAGTACTTC.

The genes are TRBV28 and TRBJ2-4, with D hard to call. Trimming shortened V by 3 bases and J by 7 bases, and 4 bases separated the two germline ends. The V gene's germline CDR1 is MDHEN and CDR2 SYDVKM. There are 11 residues in the CDR3. The CDR3 protein is CASSLENIQYF. DNA of the CDR3: TGTGCCAGCAGTTTGGAGAACATTCAGTACTTC. The variable domain in full, with the rest retrieved from reference TRBV28 and TRBJ2-4, is DVKVTQSSRYLVKRTGEKVFLECVQDMDHENMFWYRQDPGLGLRLIYFSYDVKMKEKGDIPEGYSVSREKKERFSLILESASTNQTSMYLCASSLENIQYFGAGTRLSVL.

V and J are TRBV11-2 and TRBJ2-3; 13 bases are shared with TRBD2. Unmatched junction bases numbered 7, after V lost 5 bases and J lost 2 bases. This CDR3 has 17 amino acids. Per germline, CDR1 SGHAT and CDR2 FQNNGV. Here the CDR3 DNA reads TGTGCCAGCAGCCCCTGGACTAGCGGGGGCCCCACAGATACGCAGTATTTT. It specifies CASSPWTSGGPTDTQYF. Full variable domain (rest looked up from reference TRBV11-2 and TRBJ2-3): EAGVAQSPRYKIIEKRQSVAFWCNPISGHATLYWYQQILGQGPKLLIQFQNNGVVDDSQLPKDRFSAERLKGVDSTLKIQPAKLEDSAVYLCASSPWTSGGPTDTQYFGPGTRLTVL.

The chain recombines TRBV6-6 with TRBJ1-1, with 7 positions matching TRBD1. This CDR3 spans 12 amino acids. J was trimmed by 6 bases and V by 8 bases; bases with no gene match: 6. The germline gives CDR1 MNHNY, CDR2 SVGAGI (reference sequence). The CDR3: CASQGGGPEAFF. In nucleotides, the CDR3 is TGTGCCAGCCAAGGAGGGGGCCCTGAAGCTTTCTTT.

This clone has a handful of counts. The chain recombines TRBV30 with TRBJ1-5; 8 bases match TRBD1. V was pared by 5 bases and J by 4 bases, with 1 base of the junction left unmatched. The CDR3 extends over 12 amino acids. Germline CDR1 GTSNPN, CDR2 SVGIG (reference sequence). For the CDR3, the DNA is TGTGCCTGGGACAGGGGAAATCAGCCCCAGCATTTT. Its protein product is CAWDRGNQPQHF.

This clone has just a few counts. V and J are TRBV28 and TRBJ1-1; perhaps TRBD1 as D (5 bases). Germline V lookup: CDR1 MDHEN, CDR2 SYDVKM. This CDR3 comprises 14 residues. V was pared by 2 bases and J by 2 bases, with 9 bases between. The CDR3 here is CASSLRTYNTEAFF. The CDR3 region has the DNA TGTGCCAGCAGTTTAAGGACATATAACACTGAAGCTTTCTTT.

J is TRBJ2-6 and V is TRBV5-1; 9 bases map to TRBD1. This CDR3 comprises 18 residues. Trimming cost V 4 bases and J 4 bases; bases outside gene matches: 12. Germline V gene data show CDR1 as SGHRS and CDR2 as YFSETQ. Here the CDR3 DNA reads TGCGCCAGCAGCCTAACGGGACAGGGTACGTGGGGGGCCAACGTCCTGACTTTC. Protein sequence: CASSLTGQGTWGANVLTF.

This clone was detected only once. The chain couples TRBV18 to TRBJ2-1; weak D call: TRBD2 (5 bases). The germline V and J ends were trimmed by 5 bases and 10 bases, with 12 bases remaining between them. This CDR3 is built from 12 residues. CDR1 is KGHSH, CDR2 LQKENI, per germline. The CDR3 DNA reads as TGTGCCAGCTCATCGACTACCGGGGAGCAGTTCTTC. Translating gives CASSSTTGEQFF.

This clone was observed once. This rearrangement joins TRBV2 to TRBJ1-2; TRBD1 might be the D (5 bases). V gave up 4 bases and J gave up 8 bases, with 17 bases separating them. This CDR3 is built from 14 residues. Germline assignment: CDR1 SNHLY and CDR2 FYNNEI. Written as DNA, the CDR3 is TGTGCCAGCAGTGCGGGGACTTTACGGGAGGGCTACACCTTC. It yields the protein CASSAGTLREGYTF.

This clone has only a few counts. V and J are TRBV19 and TRBJ1-2; D is undetermined. Between the trimmed V and J ends, which lost 0 bases and 2 bases, there was a span of 10 bases. Germline V gene sequence: CDR1 LNHDA, CDR2 SQIVND (reference sequence). CDR3 length: 15 amino acids. The CDR3 DNA reads as TGTGCCAGTAGTATAGATCCTGGAGGGAACTATGGCTACACCTTC. Amino acids: CASSIDPGGNYGYTF.

This chain joins TRBV5-6 and TRBJ2-7; TRBD1 matches 7 bases. Trimming at V came to 3 bases and at J to 2 bases, leaving 11 bases not matched to a gene. Germline values: CDR1 SGHDT, CDR2 YYEEEE. The CDR3 is made up of 16 amino acids. The CDR3 nucleotides read TGTGCCAGCAGCTCCGAGGACAGGCGACAGCCCTACGAGCAGTACTTC. Protein product: CASSSEDRRQPYEQYF.

This clone showed up just a few times. The CDR3 DNA is TGTGCCAGCAGTGGTCTAGCGGGAGAGACCCAGTACTTC. Encoded protein: CASSGLAGETQYF. V is TRBV25-1 and J is TRBJ2-5, with 8 bases identical to TRBD2. The CDR3 sequence is 13 residues long. The junction had 2 bases not matched to a gene; V was cut back by 4 bases and J by 4 bases. CDR1 MGHDK and CDR2 SYGVNS come from the germline V gene.

V usage is TRBV27 and J usage is TRBJ2-1, with 9 positions matching TRBD2. J lost 7 bases, V lost 8 bases, and 6 bases had no gene match. The CDR3 totals 13 residues. The germline CDR1 and CDR2 sequences are MNHEY and SMNVEV (reference sequence). The CDR3 bases are TGTGCCAGCGGTAGCGGGAGTTGGAATGAGCAGTTCTTC. Its protein product is CASGSGSWNEQFF.

The chain combines TRBV12-5 with TRBJ2-1, with a tentative D call TRBD2 (6 bases). The CDR3 extends over 16 amino acids. Deletions cut 7 bases from V and 5 bases from J, with 21 bases between. Germline V CDR1 and CDR2: LGHNT, FRNRAP. The CDR3 reads CASAATGTSDHNEQFF. The CDR3 DNA sequence: TGTGCTAGTGCCGCGACCGGGACTTCAGACCACAATGAGCAGTTCTTC.

This rearrangement joins TRBV10-3 to TRBJ2-1; 7 bases map to TRBD1. V gave up 4 bases and J gave up 2 bases; unmatched junction bases: 2. CDR3 size: 14 residues. From germline, CDR1 is ENHRY and CDR2 SYGVKD. The CDR3 here is CAISAGTAYNEQFF. CDR3 nucleotide sequence: TGTGCCATCAGTGCCGGGACAGCCTACAATGAGCAGTTCTTC.

V is TRBV21-1 and J is TRBJ1-1. TRBV21-1 is a recognized pseudogene. There are 14 residues in the CDR3. The CDR3 loop is CASSPLGGNTEAFF. DNA for the CDR3: TGTGCCAGCAGCCCACTAGGTGGGAACACTGAAGCTTTCTTT.

The chain is built from TRBV4-1 and TRBJ2-2, with 9 bases aligning to TRBD1. Germline V gene lookup returns CDR1 MGHRA and CDR2 YSYEKL. V dropped 4 bases and J dropped 5; count of bases not matched to a gene: 5. The CDR3 has 15 amino acids. As DNA, the CDR3 is TGCGCCAGCAGCCCCGGGACAGGGAGAACCGGGGAGCTGTTTTTT. Translating gives CASSPGTGRTGELFF.

This clone was seen just once. The chain joins TRBV7-9 to TRBJ2-7; no definite D call. This CDR3 region has 15 residues. CDR1 and CDR2 (germline): SEHNR, FQNEAQ (reference sequence). V gave up 1 base and J gave up 0 bases, with 10 bases separating them. CDR3 residues: CASSLVSSVSYEQYF. DNA of the CDR3: TGTGCCAGCAGCTTAGTTTCCAGCGTCTCCTACGAGCAGTACTTC.

The chain combines TRBV9 with TRBJ1-6, with D possibly being TRBD1 (6 bases). The CDR3 spans 15 residues. Trimming left V 5 bases short and J 8 bases short, with 17 bases between. Germline V gives CDR1 SGDLS, CDR2 YYNGEE. CDR3 coding DNA: TGTGCCAGCAGATTAGAGGGGGTAGGAGATTCACCCCTCCACTTT. Translating gives CASRLEGVGDSPLHF.